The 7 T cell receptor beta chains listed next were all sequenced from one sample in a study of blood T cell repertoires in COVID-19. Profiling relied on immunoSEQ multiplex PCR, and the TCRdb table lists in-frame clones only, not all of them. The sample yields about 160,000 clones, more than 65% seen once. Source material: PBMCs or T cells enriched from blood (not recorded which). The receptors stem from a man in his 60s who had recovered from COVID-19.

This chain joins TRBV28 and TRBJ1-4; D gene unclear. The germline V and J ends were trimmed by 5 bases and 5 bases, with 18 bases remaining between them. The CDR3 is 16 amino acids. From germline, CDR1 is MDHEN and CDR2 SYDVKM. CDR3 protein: CASSPPLSLLNEKLFF. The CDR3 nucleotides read TGTGCCAGCAGTCCGCCCCTAAGTCTGCTAAATGAAAAACTGTTTTTT.

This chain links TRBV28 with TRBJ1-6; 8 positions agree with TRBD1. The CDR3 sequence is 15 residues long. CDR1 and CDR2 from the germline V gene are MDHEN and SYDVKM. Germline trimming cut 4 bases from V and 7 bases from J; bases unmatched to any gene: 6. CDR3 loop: CASSSGQGWNSPLHF. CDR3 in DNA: TGTGCCAGCAGTTCAGGACAGGGTTGGAATTCACCCCTCCACTTT. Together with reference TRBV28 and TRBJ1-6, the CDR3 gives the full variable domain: DVKVTQSSRYLVKRTGEKVFLECVQDMDHENMFWYRQDPGLGLRLIYFSYDVKMKEKGDIPEGYSVSREKKERFSLILESASTNQTSMYLCASSSGQGWNSPLHFGNGTRLTVT.

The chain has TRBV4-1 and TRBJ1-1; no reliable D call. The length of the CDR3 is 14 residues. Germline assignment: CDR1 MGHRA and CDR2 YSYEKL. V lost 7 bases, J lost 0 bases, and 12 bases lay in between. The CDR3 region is CASKGGNMNTEAFF. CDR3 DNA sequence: TGCGCCAGCAAAGGCGGAAATATGAACACTGAAGCTTTCTTT.

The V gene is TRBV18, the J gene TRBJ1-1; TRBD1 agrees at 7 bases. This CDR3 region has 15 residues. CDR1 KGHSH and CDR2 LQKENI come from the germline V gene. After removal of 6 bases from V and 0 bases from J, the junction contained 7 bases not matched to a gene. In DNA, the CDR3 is TGTGCCAGCTCGCAGACAGGGAACATGAACACTGAAGCTTTCTTT. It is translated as CASSQTGNMNTEAFF.

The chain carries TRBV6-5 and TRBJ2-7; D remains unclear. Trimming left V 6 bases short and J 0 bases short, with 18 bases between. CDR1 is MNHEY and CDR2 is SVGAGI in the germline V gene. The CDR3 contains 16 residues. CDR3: CASSYHSRRSSYEQYF. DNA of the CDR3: TGTGCCAGCAGCTACCACTCCCGTCGAAGCTCCTACGAGCAGTACTTC.

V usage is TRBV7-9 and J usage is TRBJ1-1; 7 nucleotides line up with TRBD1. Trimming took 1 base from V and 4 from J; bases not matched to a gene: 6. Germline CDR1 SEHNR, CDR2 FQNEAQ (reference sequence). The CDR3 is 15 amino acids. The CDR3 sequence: CASSLGSGGITEAFF. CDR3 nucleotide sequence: TGTGCCAGCAGCTTAGGCTCAGGGGGGATCACTGAAGCTTTCTTT. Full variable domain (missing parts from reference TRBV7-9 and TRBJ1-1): DTGVSQNPRHKITKRGQNVTFRCDPISEHNRLYWYRQTLGQGPEFLTYFQNEAQLEKSRLLSDRFSAERPKGSFSTLEIQRTEQGDSAMYLCASSLGSGGITEAFFGQGTRLTVV.

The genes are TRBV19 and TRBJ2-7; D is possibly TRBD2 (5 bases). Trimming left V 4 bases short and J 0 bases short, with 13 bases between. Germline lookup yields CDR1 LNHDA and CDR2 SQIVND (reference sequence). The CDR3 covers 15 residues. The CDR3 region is CASSTQDSSSYEQYF. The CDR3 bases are TGTGCCAGTAGTACTCAGGACTCTAGCTCCTACGAGCAGTACTTC.